Sequencing of this T cell receptor (beta chain) was carried out in a study of cytomegalovirus exposure and HLA in healthy donors. This PCR relied on a set of 60 Vbeta primers and 13 Jbeta primers. Here immunoSEQ multiplex PCR was the method, and the copy in TCRdb shows in-frame clones only, minus some. The sample comprises 130,000 to 150,000 clones, about 80% of which are singletons, and around 4% rests with the top ten. Unmatched junction bases numbered 6, after V lost 5 bases and J lost 4 bases. Germline V gives CDR1 GTSNPN, CDR2 SVGIG (reference sequence). The CDR3 sequence is 13 residues long. Healthy people donating bone marrow made up the donors.

Sample: PBMCs. The rearrangement joins TRBV30 to TRBJ2-7; 9 positions match TRBD1. The sequence was obtained from a man aged 35 to 55 in good health and CMV-seropositive. The CDR3 DNA follows: TGTGCCTGGCTCCGGACAGGGGAGTACGAGCAGTACTTC. Translation gives CAWLRTGEYEQYF.